A single sample is the source of the 10 T cell receptor beta chains below, sequenced in a study of beta chain features in type 1 diabetes. Antigen specificity for these receptors is unknown. The study reverse transcribed the entire isolated RNA, so it sequenced expressed TCRB transcripts. The data were produced by immunoSEQ multiplex PCR, yet TCRdb's version contains in-frame clones alone and is incomplete. The sample has a few hundred thousand clones, approximately 20% seen once. Findings and caveats of the study: Within each of all four CD4+ subsets, Type 1 diabetes patients had TCRB CDR3s that were moderately but significantly shorter.

The sequencing sample was made of naive CD4+ T cells from blood. The receptor set was obtained from a woman aged 35 to 49 with type 1 diabetes.

On this clone itself: Other DNA sequences in the sample encode the same CDR3. The rearrangement uses TRBV15 and TRBJ1-1; no reliable D call. The germline V gene encodes CDR1 LNHNV and CDR2 YYDKDF (reference sequence). CDR3 size: 14 residues. Trimming took 3 bases from V and 0 from J, leaving 8 bases between them. In DNA, the CDR3 is TGTGCCACCAGCAGTCAAACAGTGAACACTGAAGCTTTCTTT. This translates into CATSSQTVNTEAFF.

In this sample, this clone turned up a few times. V is TRBV7-9 and J is TRBJ2-1; perhaps TRBD2 as D (5 bases). This CDR3 has 16 residues. Trimming cost V 1 base and J 0 bases, with 10 bases left between them. The germline V gene encodes CDR1 SEHNR and CDR2 FQNEAQ (reference sequence). The CDR3 DNA reads as TGTGCCAGCAGCTTAGAGGTGGGGAGCTCCTACAATGAGCAGTTCTTC. Translating it yields CASSLEVGSSYNEQFF. Combining the CDR3 with reference TRBV7-9 and TRBJ2-1 gives the whole variable domain DTGVSQNPRHKITKRGQNVTFRCDPISEHNRLYWYRQTLGQGPEFLTYFQNEAQLEKSRLLSDRFSAERPKGSFSTLEIQRTEQGDSAMYLCASSLEVGSSYNEQFFGPGTRLTVL.

The V gene is TRBV6-5, the J gene TRBJ2-3; TRBD1 is a possible D gene (6 bases). V was cut by 5 bases and J by 0 bases, with 12 bases left in between. This CDR3 region has 15 residues. CDR1 is MNHEY, CDR2 SVGAGI, per germline. Here the CDR3 reads CASSPGTPSTDTQYF. The DNA of the CDR3 is TGTGCCAGCAGTCCCGGGACACCGAGCACAGATACGCAGTATTTT.

The CDR3 reads CAWETGLGNTEAFF. The CDR3 coding sequence is TGTGCCTGGGAGACGGGTCTAGGGAACACTGAAGCTTTCTTT. The rearrangement joins TRBV30 to TRBJ1-1; no firm D call. V lost 5 bases to trimming and J lost 1 base, with 14 bases between them. Germline V CDR1 and CDR2: GTSNPN, SVGIG (reference sequence). This CDR3 is built from 14 residues.

The V and J genes are TRBV6-5 and TRBJ2-7; TRBD1 aligns across 7 bases. The junction had 2 bases not matched to a gene; V was cut back by 8 bases and J by 1 base. Germline V CDR1 and CDR2: MNHEY, SVGAGI. The CDR3 spans 12 residues. In DNA, the CDR3 is TGTGCCAGCGACAGGGATTCCTACGAGCAGTACTTC. Protein: CASDRDSYEQYF.

There are a few counts of this clone. The V gene is TRBV5-1, the J gene TRBJ1-2; TRBD1 is a possible D gene (5 bases). CDR1 and CDR2 from the germline V gene are SGHRS and YFSETQ. V dropped 4 bases and J dropped 6 bases, with 16 bases sitting between them. CDR3 size: 14 residues. CDR3 region: CASSRQEGEDGYTF. DNA for the CDR3: TGCGCCAGCAGCCGTCAGGAAGGGGAAGATGGCTACACCTTC. Filled out from reference TRBV5-1 and TRBJ1-2, the complete variable domain reads KAGVTQTPRYLIKTRGQQVTLSCSPISGHRSVSWYQQTPGQGLQFLFEYFSETQRNKGNFPGRFSGRQFSNSRSEMNVSTLELGDSALYLCASSRQEGEDGYTFGSGTRLTVV.

This clone appeared a few times. CDR3 bases: TGTGCCAGCAGTGACCACAGAGCGAACACTGAAGCTTTCTTT. Protein product: CASSDHRANTEAFF. The chain employs TRBV25-1 and TRBJ1-1; no firm D call. V was trimmed by 3 bases and J by 1 base, leaving 9 bases between them. The CDR3 contains 14 residues. CDR1 MGHDK and CDR2 SYGVNS come from the germline V gene.

The chain joins TRBV7-2 to TRBJ2-1, with D perhaps matching TRBD1 (6 bases). The germline CDR1 and CDR2 sequences are SGHTA and FQGNSA. Trimming left V 5 bases short and J 7 bases short, with 24 bases between. The CDR3 is 17 amino acids. The CDR3 DNA reads as TGTGCCAGCAGCCCGCTCGCTACAGGGCGGGTTAGGAATGAGCAGTTCTTC. Its translation is CASSPLATGRVRNEQFF. The whole variable domain, remainder taken from reference TRBV7-2 and TRBJ2-1, is GAGVSQSPSNKVTEKGKDVELRCDPISGHTALYWYRQSLGQGLEFLIYFQGNSAPDKSGLPSDRFSAERTGGSVSTLTIQRTQQEDSAVYLCASSPLATGRVRNEQFFGPGTRLTVL.

The chain links TRBV5-6 to TRBJ1-2; 8 positions match TRBD1. The CDR3 is made up of 15 amino acids. CDR1 and CDR2 from the germline V gene are SGHDT and YYEEEE. V gave up 4 bases and J gave up 1 base; unmatched junction bases: 6. The chain's CDR3 is CASSPQGANNYGYTF. CDR3 coding DNA: TGTGCCAGCAGCCCCCAGGGGGCCAATAACTATGGCTACACCTTC.

The chain couples TRBV29-1 to TRBJ2-3; TRBD1 aligns across 8 bases. This CDR3 region has 13 residues. Unmatched junction bases numbered 4, after V lost 4 bases and J lost 4 bases. Germline V gene sequence: CDR1 SQVTM, CDR2 ANQGSEA. The CDR3 bases are TGCAGCGTTGGGCAGGGGGCCCCAGATACGCAGTATTTT. Amino acid sequence: CSVGQGAPDTQYF.